One and the same sample provided the 20 T cell receptor beta chains below, sequenced in a study of T cell responses to AZD1222 COVID-19 vaccine. Some clones are missing from TCRdb's copy, which holds only in-frame ones; the method was immunoSEQ multiplex PCR. This sample has under 150,000 clones, with about 90% found just once. The source material was peripheral blood, sampled on day 0 of AZD1222 vaccination. The receptor set was obtained from an adult in good health.

The genes are TRBV28 and TRBJ2-7, with 8 nucleotides matching TRBD2. This CDR3 has 16 residues. The junction had 11 bases not matched to a gene; V was cut back by 5 bases and J by 2 bases. Germline CDR1 MDHEN, CDR2 SYDVKM. CDR3 residues: CASSPPLAGVTYEQYF. The CDR3 DNA reads as TGTGCCAGCAGTCCCCCCCTAGCGGGTGTAACCTACGAGCAGTACTTC. The whole variable domain, remainder taken from reference TRBV28 and TRBJ2-7, is DVKVTQSSRYLVKRTGEKVFLECVQDMDHENMFWYRQDPGLGLRLIYFSYDVKMKEKGDIPEGYSVSREKKERFSLILESASTNQTSMYLCASSPPLAGVTYEQYFGPGTRLTVT.

V usage is TRBV12-5 and J usage is TRBJ2-1; 8 bases are a match to TRBD1. Germline V gene sequence: CDR1 LGHNT, CDR2 FRNRAP. The CDR3 sequence is 14 residues long. V lost 7 bases to trimming and J lost 4 bases; unmatched junction nucleotides: 6. The DNA for the CDR3 is TGTGCTAGTGTACCGGGACAGGCATACAATGAGCAGTTCTTC. Its protein is CASVPGQAYNEQFF.

The chain uses TRBV9 and TRBJ1-2, with D hard to call. The germline gives CDR1 SGDLS, CDR2 YYNGEE. The CDR3 runs 15 residues. The germline V and J ends were trimmed by 2 bases and 7 bases, with 18 bases remaining between them. CDR3 coding DNA: TGTGCCAGCAGCGTTCGGACGGATCCTCTCGGTGGCTACACCTTC. Translated: CASSVRTDPLGGYTF.

The rearrangement joins TRBV9 to TRBJ2-3; D unresolved. This CDR3 contains 14 residues. Germline CDR1 and CDR2: SGDLS and YYNGEE. The germline V and J ends were trimmed by 8 bases and 0 bases, with 13 bases remaining between them. CDR3 region: CASTPTVSTDTQYF. The CDR3 region has the DNA TGTGCCAGTACCCCTACAGTAAGCACAGATACGCAGTATTTT.

V and J are TRBV7-9 and TRBJ2-7; D is perhaps TRBD2 (5 bases). CDR3 length: 14 residues. Trimming took 0 bases from V and 2 from J, leaving 8 bases between them. The germline V gene encodes CDR1 SEHNR and CDR2 FQNEAQ (reference sequence). As DNA, the CDR3 is TGTGCCAGCAGCTTAGCGGAGGTTACCTACGAGCAGTACTTC. It encodes CASSLAEVTYEQYF.

The chain employs TRBV5-4 and TRBJ1-2, with D perhaps TRBD1 (5 bases). CDR1 and CDR2 (germline): SGHNT, YYREEE (reference sequence). The CDR3 is 15 amino acids. V lost 0 bases to trimming and J lost 1 base, with 10 bases between them. CDR3 sequence (DNA): TGTGCCAGCAGCTTGGCTGCGCAGGGTAACTATGGCTACACCTTC. Protein sequence: CASSLAAQGNYGYTF.

V and J are TRBV4-2 and TRBJ2-1; TRBD1 might be the D (5 bases). CDR3 length equals 14 residues. V gave up 7 bases and J gave up 6 bases, with 16 bases separating them. Germline loops: CDR1 LGHNA, CDR2 YNFKEQ. The CDR3, as DNA: TGTGCCAGCACCCCAAGGGCAGGGCCCAATGAGCAGTTCTTC. Protein product: CASTPRAGPNEQFF.

The chain recombines TRBV27 with TRBJ1-2; D unclear. The ends were cut back, 0 bases at V and 5 bases at J, with 13 bases in the middle. The CDR3 covers 15 residues. Germline values: CDR1 MNHEY, CDR2 SMNVEV (reference sequence). CDR3 in amino acids: CASSLSQLKGYGYTF. Here the CDR3 DNA reads TGTGCCAGCAGTTTATCGCAGTTGAAAGGGTATGGCTACACCTTC.

The chain employs TRBV7-8 and TRBJ1-1; 10 bases fit TRBD1. The CDR3 runs 15 residues. Looked up from germline, CDR1 is SGHVS and CDR2 is FQNEAQ. V gave up 2 bases and J gave up 5 bases; unmatched junction bases: 5. CDR3 DNA: TGTGCCAGCAGCTTATGGACAGGGGGAGGGACTGAAGCTTTCTTT. Protein sequence: CASSLWTGGGTEAFF.

This clone was seen only once. The chain employs TRBV6-2 or TRBV6-3 and TRBJ1-2; D is uncertain. V gave up 2 bases and J gave up 2 bases, with 3 bases separating them. The V gene's germline CDR1 is MNHEY and CDR2 SVGEGT. The CDR3 loop spans 12 amino acids. The CDR3: CASSYGNYGYTF. DNA for the CDR3: TGTGCCAGCAGTTACGGCAACTATGGCTACACCTTC.

The chain recombines TRBV7-2 with TRBJ2-3; 7 nucleotides match TRBD1. Germline loops: CDR1 SGHTA, CDR2 FQGNSA. The CDR3 contains 15 residues. J was trimmed by 2 bases and V by 4 bases; bases with no gene match: 6. CDR3 DNA: TGTGCCAGCAGCTCGTACAGGGGAAACACAGATACGCAGTATTTT. Its protein product is CASSSYRGNTDTQYF.

The gene calls are TRBV4-2 and TRBJ2-7, with D possibly being TRBD1 or TRBD2 (6 bases each). The CDR3 extends over 15 amino acids. The V end lost 0 bases, the J end lost 4 bases, and 13 bases lay between the germline ends. The germline gives CDR1 LGHNA, CDR2 YNFKEQ. The CDR3 DNA sequence: TGTGCCAGCAGCCAAGATGTTTCGGGGGCGTACGAGCAGTACTTC. Residues: CASSQDVSGAYEQYF.

The chain uses TRBV7-9 and TRBJ2-7, with a tentative D call TRBD1 (5 bases). Germline V gene sequence: CDR1 SEHNR, CDR2 FQNEAQ (reference sequence). Deletions cut 5 bases from V and 3 bases from J, with 14 bases between. This CDR3 is 14 amino acids long. CDR3: CASSPREDNYEQYF. CDR3 coding DNA: TGTGCCAGCAGCCCAAGAGAGGACAACTACGAGCAGTACTTC.

This chain joins TRBV5-6 and TRBJ2-1; 7 nucleotides match TRBD2. V was clipped by 3 bases and J by 3 bases; unmatched bases: 6. The CDR3 totals 15 residues. Germline assignment: CDR1 SGHDT and CDR2 YYEEEE. The CDR3 spells CASSSGTTLYNEQFF. The CDR3, as DNA: TGTGCCAGCAGCTCCGGGACTACCCTCTACAATGAGCAGTTCTTC.

The chain uses TRBV5-1 and TRBJ2-1; TRBD2 matches at 14 bases. Germline loops: CDR1 SGHRS, CDR2 YFSETQ. The ends lost 4 bases at V and 6 bases at J; junction bases unmatched: 6. CDR3 length: 16 amino acids. CDR3 sequence: CASSPGLAGGPNEQFF. CDR3 nucleotides: TGCGCCAGCAGCCCTGGACTAGCGGGAGGCCCCAATGAGCAGTTCTTC. The variable domain in full, completed from reference TRBV5-1 and TRBJ2-1, reads KAGVTQTPRYLIKTRGQQVTLSCSPISGHRSVSWYQQTPGQGLQFLFEYFSETQRNKGNFPGRFSGRQFSNSRSEMNVSTLELGDSALYLCASSPGLAGGPNEQFFGPGTRLTVL.

The chain is built from TRBV3-1 (or the pseudogene TRBV3-2) and TRBJ2-1, with 13 bases matching TRBD2. V was clipped by 0 bases and J by 1 base; unmatched bases: 12. The germline gives CDR1 LGHDT, CDR2 YNNKEL (reference sequence). The CDR3 covers 21 residues. CDR3 in DNA: TGTGCCAGCAGCCAAGATCGCCGACTAGCGGGAGGAGTGAGATCCTACAATGAGCAGTTCTTC. The encoded protein is CASSQDRRLAGGVRSYNEQFF.

The chain uses TRBV7-3 and TRBJ2-7; no firm D call. Germline assignment: CDR1 SGHTA and CDR2 FQGTGA. The CDR3 extends over 13 amino acids. V was shortened by 7 bases and J by 2 bases, with 12 bases between the two germline ends. The CDR3 DNA is TGTGCCAGCACCCCCTATAACCCCTACGAGCAGTACTTC. Amino acids: CASTPYNPYEQYF.

The chain couples TRBV19 to TRBJ2-5; 9 bases are a match to TRBD1. The CDR3 contains 15 residues. Germline V lookup: CDR1 LNHDA, CDR2 SQIVND (reference sequence). The V gene end was trimmed by 0 bases and the J gene end by 5 bases; junction bases not matched to a gene: 4. The CDR3 is CASSIERTGVETQYF. The CDR3 coding sequence is TGTGCCAGTAGTATAGAAAGGACAGGGGTGGAGACCCAGTACTTC.

A few counts support this clone. The chain recombines TRBV7-2 with TRBJ2-3; TRBD2 agrees at 9 bases. Germline V CDR1 and CDR2: SGHTA, FQGNSA. J gave up 6 bases and V 2 bases, and 6 bases lay outside the gene matches. This CDR3 comprises 15 residues. CDR3 bases: TGTGCCAGCAGCTTATTTGCGGGAGGGCGGGATACGCAGTATTTT. Protein product: CASSLFAGGRDTQYF.

The V and J genes are TRBV28 and TRBJ2-5; D is unclear. The CDR3 covers 15 residues. The germline CDR1 and CDR2 sequences are MDHEN and SYDVKM. V gave up 3 bases and J gave up 1 base, with 12 bases separating them. CDR3 amino acids: CASSLINGRQETQYF. CDR3 in DNA: TGTGCCAGCAGTTTGATTAATGGCCGCCAAGAGACCCAGTACTTC. Using reference TRBV28 and TRBJ2-5 for the parts outside the CDR3, the full variable domain is DVKVTQSSRYLVKRTGEKVFLECVQDMDHENMFWYRQDPGLGLRLIYFSYDVKMKEKGDIPEGYSVSREKKERFSLILESASTNQTSMYLCASSLINGRQETQYFGPGTRLLVL.